The text below deals with one T cell receptor (beta chain). V was clipped by 4 bases and J by 3 bases; unmatched bases: 5. Germline CDR1 is MNHEY and CDR2 is SMNVEV (reference sequence). The CDR3 runs to 18 residues. The data stem from a study of T cells in Graves' hyperthyroidism and ophthalmopathy. Overall study: The authors collected peripheral blood at initial diagnosis, before any treatment.

Using RNA transcripts as the source, TCR beta CDR3 regions were amplified. An initial round of RT-PCR targeting the TCR CDR3 relied on the HTBI primer set. One entry per CDR3 protein, called by TCRdb with MiXCR from the multiplex PCR reads. The profile covers around 690,000 distinct CDR3 sequences, with 20% to 25% appearing a single time and 34% taken by the ten largest. Ophthalmopathy patients had Clinical Activity Score at least 3, NOSPECS grade at least 4, duration under 3 months. Uncontrolled infection, other autoimmune disease, pregnancy or lactation barred patients from enrollment. This sample holds PBMCs from under 11 ml fresh peripheral blood.

The chain couples TRBV27 to TRBJ2-6; 14 bases line up with TRBD2. The sequenced material came from blood. This clonotype was obtained from a man in his thirties or forties with Graves' ophthalmopathy. CDR3 region: CASSSPGLAGVGANVLTF. The CDR3, as DNA: TGTGCCAGCAGTTCCCCGGGACTAGCGGGAGTTGGGGCCAACGTCCTGACTTTC.